This TCR beta chain is from a study of blood T cell repertoires in COVID-19. The table came from immunoSEQ multiplex PCR; TCRdb's copy has only in-frame clones and leaves some out. Among about 47,000 clones listed, 68% were seen once. This CDR3 region has 15 residues. The V and J ends lost 5 bases and 4 bases respectively, with 15 bases between them. Germline V CDR1 and CDR2: SGHTA, FQGNSA. This receptor was identified in a woman between 65 and 79 years old with acute or convalescent COVID-19. This chain joins TRBV7-2 and TRBJ1-5; D is perhaps TRBD1 (5 bases). Source material: peripheral blood. The CDR3 DNA reads as TGTGCCAGCAGCACCCAATGGGGGGGGAATCAGCCCCAGCATTTT. Translation: CASSTQWGGNQPQHF. Supplemented by reference TRBV7-2 and TRBJ1-5, the full variable domain reads GAGVSQSPSNKVTEKGKDVELRCDPISGHTALYWYRQSLGQGLEFLIYFQGNSAPDKSGLPSDRFSAERTGGSVSTLTIQRTQQEDSAVYLCASSTQWGGNQPQHFGDGTRLSIL.